The rows below give T cell receptor beta chains drawn from one sample of a study of blood T cell repertoires in COVID-19. Assay used: immunoSEQ multiplex PCR; TCRdb lists only in-frame clones, some missing. The profile shows about 14,000 clones, more than 80% of them singletons. Input material: peripheral blood. All receptors derive from a human donor in a cohort sampled during active COVID-19. The CDR3 runs from the conserved cysteine through the conserved F or W. Fields, in order: clone size, J gene, D gene, V gene, CDR3 length, CDR3 DNA, CDR3 protein. D genes are given only for firm matches. For some rows the clone size is stated as once, few or many, or as a class when expanded; others skip it.

abundance: -; j_gene: TRBJ1-1; d_gene: -; v_gene: TRBV7-8; len: 16; CDR3nt: TGTGCCAGCAGCTCCTACGTCCGGGACAAGAACACTGAAGCTTTCTTT; CDR3aa: CASSSYVRDKNTEAFF
abundance: -; j_gene: TRBJ1-1; d_gene: -; v_gene: TRBV7-3; len: 15; CDR3nt: TGTGCCAGCAGCCCGAGTGCGGGGATGAACACTGAAGCTTTCTTT; CDR3aa: CASSPSAGMNTEAFF
abundance: -; j_gene: TRBJ1-5; d_gene: TRBD1; v_gene: TRBV19; len: 15; CDR3nt: TGTGCCAGTAGCAAGACAGGGGGCGGCAATCAGCCCCAGCATTTT; CDR3aa: CASSKTGGGNQPQHF
abundance: -; j_gene: TRBJ1-6; d_gene: -; v_gene: TRBV6-6; len: 15; CDR3nt: TGTGCCAGCAGTTATGTCCGGGGTGAAAATTCACCCCTCCACTTT; CDR3aa: CASSYVRGENSPLHF
abundance: -; j_gene: TRBJ2-7; d_gene: -; v_gene: TRBV19; len: 14; CDR3nt: TGTGCCAGTAGCCCCCGACAGAACGGTTACGAGCAGTACTTC; CDR3aa: CASSPRQNGYEQYF
abundance: -; j_gene: TRBJ2-7; d_gene: -; v_gene: TRBV3-1/TRBV3-2; len: 14; CDR3nt: TGTGCCAGCAGCCAAACAGGAGTCTCCTACGAGCAGTACTTC; CDR3aa: CASSQTGVSYEQYF
abundance: -; j_gene: TRBJ1-5; d_gene: -; v_gene: TRBV7-9; len: 14; CDR3nt: TGTGCCAGCAGCCCCGGCCAGGGGTGGCAGCCCCAGCATTTT; CDR3aa: CASSPGQGWQPQHF
abundance: -; j_gene: TRBJ2-1; d_gene: -; v_gene: TRBV30; len: 14; CDR3nt: TGTGCCTCACAAAGCGGAGCAGGATACAATGAGCAGTTCTTC; CDR3aa: CASQSGAGYNEQFF
abundance: -; j_gene: TRBJ2-5; d_gene: TRBD2; v_gene: TRBV5-1; len: 13; CDR3nt: TGCGCCAGCAGAGCGGGGGGCGGGGAGACCCAGTACTTC; CDR3aa: CASRAGGGETQYF
abundance: -; j_gene: TRBJ2-5; d_gene: TRBD2; v_gene: TRBV7-9; len: 15; CDR3nt: TGTGCCAGCACCCCAGCGTCGGCTAGCGGGACCCTCGGGTACTTC; CDR3aa: CASTPASASGTLGYF
abundance: -; j_gene: TRBJ2-5; d_gene: TRBD2; v_gene: TRBV6-2/TRBV6-3; len: 16; CDR3nt: TGTGCCAGCAGTTACGGGAGCGGGGGACCCCGGGAGACCCAGTACTTC; CDR3aa: CASSYGSGGPRETQYF
abundance: -; j_gene: TRBJ2-1; d_gene: -; v_gene: TRBV29-1; len: 13; CDR3nt: TGCAGCGTTGAGCGTGCGAGCTACAATGAGCAGTTCTTC; CDR3aa: CSVERASYNEQFF
abundance: -; j_gene: TRBJ1-3; d_gene: -; v_gene: TRBV5-1; len: 16; CDR3nt: TGCGCCAGCAGCTTGGCCGGGGGAGCCTCTGGAAACACCATATATTTT; CDR3aa: CASSLAGGASGNTIYF
abundance: -; j_gene: TRBJ2-1; d_gene: TRBD2; v_gene: TRBV11-2; len: 19; CDR3nt: TGTGCCAGCAGCTTTTCTCGACTAGCGGGGGGGCGTTTCTACAATGAGCAGTTCTTC; CDR3aa: CASSFSRLAGGRFYNEQFF
abundance: -; j_gene: TRBJ2-1; d_gene: TRBD2; v_gene: TRBV4-3; len: 21; CDR3nt: TGCGCCAGCAGCCAAGATTACCCTGTATTATGGGCGGGAGTGTCCTACAATGAGCAGTTCTTC; CDR3aa: CASSQDYPVLWAGVSYNEQFF
abundance: -; j_gene: TRBJ1-1; d_gene: -; v_gene: TRBV19; len: 14; CDR3nt: TGTGCCAGTAGTATATCCCAGGGAGGTACTGAAGCTTTCTTT; CDR3aa: CASSISQGGTEAFF
abundance: -; j_gene: TRBJ1-2; d_gene: -; v_gene: TRBV27; len: 14; CDR3nt: TGTGCCAGCAGTCCGCGGACAGCTAACTATGGCTACACCTTC; CDR3aa: CASSPRTANYGYTF
abundance: -; j_gene: TRBJ2-5; d_gene: TRBD2; v_gene: TRBV5-1; len: 15; CDR3nt: TGCGCCAGCAGCTTCCTAGCGGGGGGTAGAGAGACCCAGTACTTC; CDR3aa: CASSFLAGGRETQYF
abundance: -; j_gene: TRBJ2-1; d_gene: -; v_gene: TRBV5-1; len: 15; CDR3nt: TGCGCCAGCAGCACGGGACAAAGACTCTACAATGAGCAGTTCTTC; CDR3aa: CASSTGQRLYNEQFF
abundance: -; j_gene: TRBJ2-3; d_gene: -; v_gene: TRBV10-3; len: 16; CDR3nt: TGTGCCATCACTGGGGGGACTCCCCAGGGTACAGATACGCAGTATTTT; CDR3aa: CAITGGTPQGTDTQYF
abundance: -; j_gene: TRBJ1-5; d_gene: -; v_gene: TRBV27; len: 13; CDR3nt: TGTGCCAGCAGTTTGGGGGGACGGCAGCCCCAGCATTTT; CDR3aa: CASSLGGRQPQHF
abundance: -; j_gene: TRBJ1-4; d_gene: -; v_gene: TRBV7-9; len: 16; CDR3nt: TGTGCCAGCAGCTTAGCGCGAGGGAGGGATTATGAAAAACTGTTTTTT; CDR3aa: CASSLARGRDYEKLFF
abundance: -; j_gene: TRBJ2-3; d_gene: -; v_gene: TRBV5-6; len: 13; CDR3nt: TGTGCCAGCAGCTCCCAGGGCACAGATACGCAGTATTTT; CDR3aa: CASSSQGTDTQYF
abundance: -; j_gene: TRBJ2-7; d_gene: -; v_gene: TRBV18; len: 12; CDR3nt: TGTGCCAGCTCACCAGGGGAGTACGAGCAGTACTTC; CDR3aa: CASSPGEYEQYF
abundance: -; j_gene: TRBJ2-7; d_gene: -; v_gene: TRBV9; len: 14; CDR3nt: TGTGCCAGCAGCGAGGGACTTATCCCGGGAGAGCAGTACTTC; CDR3aa: CASSEGLIPGEQYF
abundance: -; j_gene: TRBJ2-5; d_gene: -; v_gene: TRBV10-2; len: 15; CDR3nt: TGCGCCAGCAGTGAGGAGGCGACGTACCAAGAGACCCAGTACTTC; CDR3aa: CASSEEATYQETQYF
abundance: once; j_gene: TRBJ2-4; d_gene: -; v_gene: TRBV4-1; len: 14; CDR3nt: TGCGCCAGCAGCGACCGGGGGGCCCCAAACATTCAGTACTTC; CDR3aa: CASSDRGAPNIQYF
abundance: -; j_gene: TRBJ2-7; d_gene: TRBD2; v_gene: TRBV28; len: 14; CDR3nt: TGTGCCAGCATTAGACTAGCGGGAGCCCACGAGCAGTACTTC; CDR3aa: CASIRLAGAHEQYF
abundance: -; j_gene: TRBJ2-2; d_gene: TRBD2; v_gene: TRBV24-1; len: 12; CDR3nt: TGTGCCACGGGAGGGAATCCCGGGGAGCTGTTTTTT; CDR3aa: CATGGNPGELFF
abundance: -; j_gene: TRBJ2-2; d_gene: TRBD1; v_gene: TRBV11-2; len: 18; CDR3nt: TGTGCCAGCAGCGGGCGAGCCGGGACAGGTTGGGGCACCGGGGAGCTGTTTTTT; CDR3aa: CASSGRAGTGWGTGELFF
abundance: -; j_gene: TRBJ1-1; d_gene: -; v_gene: TRBV6-5; len: 16; CDR3nt: TGTGCCAGCAGTTCCGCTGAGGCCGGGAGGAACACTGAAGCTTTCTTT; CDR3aa: CASSSAEAGRNTEAFF
abundance: -; j_gene: TRBJ2-5; d_gene: TRBD1; v_gene: TRBV5-1; len: 14; CDR3nt: TGCGCCAGCAGCTTTAAGGGGGCTGGGGAGACCCAGTACTTC; CDR3aa: CASSFKGAGETQYF
abundance: once; j_gene: TRBJ2-2; d_gene: -; v_gene: TRBV5-4; len: 16; CDR3nt: TGTGCCAGCAGCTTGGGGGACTCCCTATTTGGCGGGGAGCTGTTTTTT; CDR3aa: CASSLGDSLFGGELFF
abundance: -; j_gene: TRBJ2-3; d_gene: TRBD2; v_gene: TRBV5-4; len: 16; CDR3nt: TGTGCCAGCAGCTTCGGACTAGCGGGAGATCCAGATACGCAGTATTTT; CDR3aa: CASSFGLAGDPDTQYF
abundance: -; j_gene: TRBJ1-1; d_gene: -; v_gene: TRBV19; len: 13; CDR3nt: TGTGCCAGTAGACCCCAGGGGAACACTGAAGCTTTCTTT; CDR3aa: CASRPQGNTEAFF
abundance: -; j_gene: TRBJ2-1; d_gene: TRBD2; v_gene: TRBV9; len: 15; CDR3nt: TGTGCCAGCAGCCGACTAGCGGGGGAAAACAATGAGCAGTTCTTC; CDR3aa: CASSRLAGENNEQFF
abundance: -; j_gene: TRBJ1-3; d_gene: TRBD1; v_gene: TRBV6-1; len: 16; CDR3nt: TGTGCCAGCAGTGGGACAGGACTTATCTCTGGAAACACCATATATTTT; CDR3aa: CASSGTGLISGNTIYF
abundance: -; j_gene: TRBJ1-1; d_gene: TRBD1; v_gene: TRBV2; len: 16; CDR3nt: TGTGCCAGCACCCTCGCGGCGGGACAGACGAACACTGAAGCTTTCTTT; CDR3aa: CASTLAAGQTNTEAFF
abundance: -; j_gene: TRBJ1-2; d_gene: TRBD1; v_gene: TRBV9; len: 15; CDR3nt: TGTGCCAGCAGCGTGGGACAGGGCAGAGACTATGGCTACACCTTC; CDR3aa: CASSVGQGRDYGYTF
abundance: -; j_gene: TRBJ2-3; d_gene: TRBD2; v_gene: TRBV2; len: 15; CDR3nt: TGTGCCAGCAGTGATCGCGGGGGGTACACAGATACGCAGTATTTT; CDR3aa: CASSDRGGYTDTQYF
abundance: -; j_gene: TRBJ2-5; d_gene: TRBD2; v_gene: TRBV5-6; len: 14; CDR3nt: TGTGCCAGCAGCCGAACCGGGAGGGGAGAGACCCAGTACTTC; CDR3aa: CASSRTGRGETQYF
abundance: -; j_gene: TRBJ1-3; d_gene: -; v_gene: TRBV6-5; len: 14; CDR3nt: TGTGCCAGCTCAGTTTCGGGGAGAGGAAACACCATATATTTT; CDR3aa: CASSVSGRGNTIYF
abundance: -; j_gene: TRBJ1-2; d_gene: -; v_gene: TRBV6-5; len: 14; CDR3nt: TGTGCCAGCAGTTCTCGGACCCAGGGCTATGGCTACACCTTC; CDR3aa: CASSSRTQGYGYTF
abundance: -; j_gene: TRBJ2-2; d_gene: -; v_gene: TRBV15; len: 16; CDR3nt: TGTGCCACCAGCATTCCCGGGGGGCCGAACACCGGGGAGCTGTTTTTT; CDR3aa: CATSIPGGPNTGELFF
abundance: -; j_gene: TRBJ1-3; d_gene: -; v_gene: TRBV2; len: 14; CDR3nt: TGTGCCAGCAAGGACACCTACTCTGGAAACACCATATATTTT; CDR3aa: CASKDTYSGNTIYF
abundance: -; j_gene: TRBJ1-4; d_gene: -; v_gene: TRBV7-3; len: 15; CDR3nt: TGTGCCAGCAGCCCCCGCCCGGGAACTAATGAAAAACTGTTTTTT; CDR3aa: CASSPRPGTNEKLFF
abundance: -; j_gene: TRBJ1-5; d_gene: -; v_gene: TRBV29-1; len: 13; CDR3nt: TGCAGCGCCGCGACAGGCCCCAATCAGCCCCAGCATTTT; CDR3aa: CSAATGPNQPQHF